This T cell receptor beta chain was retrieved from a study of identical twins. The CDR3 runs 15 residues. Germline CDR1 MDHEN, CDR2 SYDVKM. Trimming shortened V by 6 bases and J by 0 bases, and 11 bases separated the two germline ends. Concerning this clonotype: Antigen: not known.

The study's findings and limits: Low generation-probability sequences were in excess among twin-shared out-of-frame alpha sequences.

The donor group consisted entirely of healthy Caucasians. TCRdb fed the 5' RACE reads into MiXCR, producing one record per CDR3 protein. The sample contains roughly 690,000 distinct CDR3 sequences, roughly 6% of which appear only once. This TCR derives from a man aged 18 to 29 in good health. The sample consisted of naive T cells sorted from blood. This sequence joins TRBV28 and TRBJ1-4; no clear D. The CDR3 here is CASSPRRATNEKLFF. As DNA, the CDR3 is TGTGCCAGCAGCCCCAGGAGAGCAACTAATGAAAAACTGTTTTTT.